The 14 T cell receptor beta chains presented below share a single source sample, sequenced in a study of Tregs in tolerant kidney transplant recipients (dated by TCRdb to the late 2010s). This sample's time point label indicates: blood sample drawn before combined kidney and bone marrow transplant. The receptor library was made with the immunoSEQ multiplex PCR assay. TCRdb stores this immuneACCESS table with in-frame sequences only. Part of the clones is absent; in the studies checked, under half of the shortfall reflects unresolved V genes, and no reason is known for the rest. The sample contains approximately 67,000 clones, roughly 92% of them found a single time. The ten largest clones take up 9.5% to 12% of the sample. The sample here was CD8+ T cells from blood, taken before the transplant. These receptors originate from a human donor who received a combined kidney and bone marrow transplant.

The rearrangement uses TRBV27 and TRBJ2-1; tentative D call: TRBD1 (6 bases). Trimming took off 5 bases at V and 3 bases at J, with 17 bases between the two ends. The V gene's germline CDR1 is MNHEY and CDR2 SMNVEV (reference sequence). This CDR3 contains 16 residues. The CDR3: CASSPNRQELYNEQFF. The CDR3 DNA reads TGTGCCAGCAGTCCGAACCGACAGGAACTCTACAATGAGCAGTTCTTC.

The chain combines TRBV27 with TRBJ2-1; 8 positions agree with TRBD1. The CDR3 extends over 16 amino acids. The V segment lost 2 bases and the J segment 2 bases; nucleotides outside the gene matches: 5. The germline V gene has CDR1 MNHEY and CDR2 SMNVEV (reference sequence). The CDR3 loop reads CASSLQGAFTYNEQFF. CDR3 bases: TGTGCCAGCAGTTTACAGGGGGCCTTTACCTACAATGAGCAGTTCTTC.

Comment on this clone: The junction departs from germline at one end; a sequencing error may be responsible. Other nucleotide sequences from this sample produce the same CDR3. The chain has TRBV15 and TRBJ1-6; D might be TRBD1 (5 bases). Per the germline V gene, CDR1 is LNHNV and CDR2 is YYDKDF (reference sequence). CDR3 length equals 13 residues. CDR3 protein: CATVGAYNSPLHF. Written as DNA, the CDR3 is TGTGCCACTGTAGGGGCGTATAATTCCCCCCTCCACTTT.

The chain couples TRBV4-1 to TRBJ1-1; tentative D call: TRBD1 (6 bases). From germline, CDR1 is MGHRA and CDR2 YSYEKL. The CDR3 totals 14 residues. V shed 2 bases and J shed 1 base, with 8 bases lying between them. The CDR3 nucleotides read TGCGCCAGCAGCCAACCGACAGGGAACACTGAAGCTTTCTTT. Amino acid sequence: CASSQPTGNTEAFF.

This sequence joins TRBV7-6 and TRBJ2-7, with a tentative D call TRBD2 (7 bases). CDR1 is SGHVS and CDR2 is FNYEAQ in the germline V gene. The ends were cut back, 2 bases at V and 3 bases at J, with 20 bases in the middle. The CDR3 runs 17 residues. The DNA of the CDR3 is TGTGCCAGCAGCTTATCTCCGGGGGGCCTGGGGGGCTACGAGCAGTACTTC. As protein: CASSLSPGGLGGYEQYF.

This clone was seen more than once but under ten times. This chain joins TRBV27 and TRBJ1-1; no clear D. This CDR3 region has 14 residues. The ends were cut back, 3 bases at V and 0 bases at J, with 8 bases in the middle. From germline, CDR1 is MNHEY and CDR2 SMNVEV (reference sequence). The CDR3 region is CASSFIGVNTEAFF. The CDR3 bases are TGTGCCAGCAGTTTTATCGGTGTGAACACTGAAGCTTTCTTT.

The chain has TRBV19 and TRBJ2-1; 7 nucleotides align to TRBD2. CDR3 size: 13 residues. Losses at the gene ends were 6 bases for V and 7 bases for J; bases not matched to a gene: 6. The germline CDR1 and CDR2 sequences are LNHDA and SQIVND (reference sequence). DNA for the CDR3: TGTGCCAGTAGCTCACTGGGGGGGAATGAGCAGTTCTTC. Its protein product is CASSSLGGNEQFF.

V is TRBV5-6 and J is TRBJ1-4; D is perhaps TRBD1 (6 bases). The CDR3 loop spans 15 amino acids. Germline lookup yields CDR1 SGHDT and CDR2 YYEEEE. Trimming took 0 bases from V and 8 from J, leaving 14 bases between them. CDR3 in amino acids: CASSLAETRGEKLFF. CDR3 coding DNA: TGTGCCAGCAGCTTGGCGGAGACAAGGGGGGAAAAACTGTTTTTT.

This chain links TRBV28 with TRBJ1-1; the match to TRBD1 covers 8 bases. Germline assignment: CDR1 MDHEN and CDR2 SYDVKM. The CDR3 has 14 residues. After removal of 2 bases from V and 5 bases from J, the junction contained 4 bases not matched to a gene. The CDR3 region is CASSLQGARTEAFF. CDR3 in DNA: TGTGCCAGCAGTTTACAGGGGGCTAGGACTGAAGCTTTCTTT.

The rearrangement links TRBV5-8 to TRBJ2-7, with 7 positions matching TRBD2. The CDR3 is made up of 14 amino acids. After removal of 8 bases from V and 3 bases from J, the junction contained 11 bases not matched to a gene. Germline V gene lookup returns CDR1 SGHTS and CDR2 YDEGEE. CDR3 bases: TGTGCCAGTTCCACCGGGACTAACAACTACGAGCAGTACTTC. It encodes CASSTGTNNYEQYF.

V usage is TRBV4-1 and J usage is TRBJ2-1; weak D call: TRBD1 (5 bases). Trimming took off 0 bases at V and 8 bases at J, with 5 bases between the two ends. The CDR3 totals 12 residues. CDR1 is MGHRA, CDR2 YSYEKL, per germline. The CDR3 DNA is TGCGCCAGCAGCCAAGAAGGGGATGAGCAGTTCTTC. It is translated as CASSQEGDEQFF.

This chain connects TRBV13 to TRBJ2-4, with D hard to call. Trimming shortened V by 4 bases and J by 1 base, and 11 bases separated the two germline ends. Germline assignment: CDR1 PRHDT and CDR2 FYEKMQ (reference sequence). This CDR3 contains 15 residues. The CDR3 spells CASSSTRIAKNIQYF. The CDR3 DNA follows: TGTGCCAGCAGCTCTACCAGGATTGCCAAAAACATTCAGTACTTC.

This chain links TRBV4-2 with TRBJ2-7, with 8 bases that match TRBD1. In germline, CDR1 is LGHNA, CDR2 YNFKEQ. CDR3 length: 14 amino acids. The V and J ends lost 0 bases and 3 bases, in that order; junction bases with no gene match: 1. CDR3 nucleotide sequence: TGTGCCAGCAGCCAAGAGACAGGGGACTACGAGCAGTACTTC. It translates to CASSQETGDYEQYF.

The rearrangement links TRBV7-6 to TRBJ2-7; 7 bases match TRBD1. V lost 3 bases to trimming and J lost 0 bases; unmatched junction nucleotides: 8. There are 16 residues in the CDR3. Per germline, CDR1 SGHVS and CDR2 FNYEAQ. The CDR3 here is CASSFRQGPDSYEQYF. In DNA, the CDR3 is TGTGCCAGCAGCTTTCGACAGGGCCCAGACTCCTACGAGCAGTACTTC.